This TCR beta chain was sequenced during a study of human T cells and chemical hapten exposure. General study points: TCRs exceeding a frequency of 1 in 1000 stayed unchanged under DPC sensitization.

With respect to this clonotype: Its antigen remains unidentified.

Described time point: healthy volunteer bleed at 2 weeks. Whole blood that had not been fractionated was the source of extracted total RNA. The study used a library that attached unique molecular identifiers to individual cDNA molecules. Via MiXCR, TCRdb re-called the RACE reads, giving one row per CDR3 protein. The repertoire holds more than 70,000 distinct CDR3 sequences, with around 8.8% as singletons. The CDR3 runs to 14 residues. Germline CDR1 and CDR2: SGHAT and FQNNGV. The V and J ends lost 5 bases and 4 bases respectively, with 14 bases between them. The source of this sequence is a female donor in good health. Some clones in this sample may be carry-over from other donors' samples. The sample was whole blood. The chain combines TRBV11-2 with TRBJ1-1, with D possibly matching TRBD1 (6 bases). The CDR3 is CASSRQAEVTEAFF. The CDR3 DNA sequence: TGTGCCAGCAGCCGACAGGCGGAGGTCACTGAAGCTTTCTTT. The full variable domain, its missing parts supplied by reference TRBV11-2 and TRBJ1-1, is EAGVAQSPRYKIIEKRQSVAFWCNPISGHATLYWYQQILGQGPKLLIQFQNNGVVDDSQLPKDRFSAERLKGVDSTLKIQPAKLEDSAVYLCASSRQAEVTEAFFGQGTRLTVV.